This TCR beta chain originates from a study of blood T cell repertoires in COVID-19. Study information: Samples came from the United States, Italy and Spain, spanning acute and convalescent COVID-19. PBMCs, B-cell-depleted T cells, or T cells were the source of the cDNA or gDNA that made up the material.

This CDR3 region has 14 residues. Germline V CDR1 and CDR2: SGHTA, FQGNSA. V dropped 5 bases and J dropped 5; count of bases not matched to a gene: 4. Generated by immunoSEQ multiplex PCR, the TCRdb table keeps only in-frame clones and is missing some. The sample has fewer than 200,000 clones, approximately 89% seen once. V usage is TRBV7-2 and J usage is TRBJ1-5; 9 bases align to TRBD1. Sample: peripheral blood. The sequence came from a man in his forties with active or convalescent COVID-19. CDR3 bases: TGTGCCAGCAGCCCCAGGACAGGGGATCAGCCCCAGCATTTT. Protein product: CASSPRTGDQPQHF.